The present T cell receptor beta chain was sequenced within a study of cytomegalovirus exposure and HLA in healthy donors. CDR1 is LGHNA, CDR2 YNFKEQ, per germline. Trimming shortened V by 0 bases and J by 5 bases, and 17 bases separated the two germline ends. CDR3 size: 17 residues. 13 Jbeta primers and 60 Vbeta primers were used for the PCR. TCRdb's copy holds only in-frame clones and misses some; the assay was immunoSEQ multiplex PCR. The sample carries around 150,000 clones, approximately 82% recorded once. With respect to this clone: Its antigen is unidentified.

Whole-study findings and limits: Most subjects' HLA-A and HLA-B alleles were reportedly predicted from TCR beta sequences.

The chain is built from TRBV4-2 and TRBJ1-5; weak D call: TRBD1 (6 bases). Material for sequencing was PBMCs. The source of this sequence is a male donor in good health and CMV-seronegative. The CDR3 region has the DNA TGTGCCAGCAGCCAAGATAGTTCAGGGGAACTTGATCAGCCCCAGCATTTT. Amino acid sequence: CASSQDSSGELDQPQHF.